This T cell receptor (beta chain) is drawn from a study of metastatic and nonmetastatic thyroid tumors. Study summary: It was across blood and tumor or nodule tissue from malignant and benign thyroid patients that repertoires were compared.

The CDR3 is 16 amino acids. The V and J ends lost 4 bases and 2 bases, in that order; junction bases with no gene match: 8. Germline CDR1 reads MNHEY; CDR2 reads SVGEGT. MiXCR re-clonotyped the PCR reads for TCRdb. The repertoire consists of roughly 20,000 clones, with around 26% occurring once and the leading ten covering about 12%. Every patient underwent thyroid surgery untreated. The material sequenced was tumor tissue. This TCR derives from a female donor with papillary thyroid cancer or a benign thyroid nodule (not recorded which). Some clones in this sample may be carry-over from other donors' samples. The chain uses TRBV6-2 or TRBV6-3 and TRBJ1-2, with TRBD1 matching 9 bases. The CDR3 DNA reads TGTGCCAGCAGTTCGCCACAGGGGGCGTCCAACTATGGCTACACCTTC. Its translation is CASSSPQGASNYGYTF.